The 26 T cell receptor beta chains presented below share a single source sample, sequenced in a study of shared clonotypes between healthy human individuals. Repertoires were generated with immunoSEQ multiplex PCR, while TCRdb's copy carries only in-frame clones and drops some. Of 2 million to 3 million clones listed, approximately 94% are singletons. The source material was naive CD4+ T cells from PBMCs. Subset noted: CD45RA+ positively selected. All receptors derive from a man aged 18 to 29 in good health. Some clones in this sample may be carry-over from other donors' samples.

This clone was counted a single time. The genes are TRBV6-6 and TRBJ2-1; 9 bases agree with TRBD2. Germline V gene lookup returns CDR1 MNHNY and CDR2 SVGAGI (reference sequence). J lost 4 bases, V lost 8 bases, and 3 bases had no gene match. This CDR3 is 13 amino acids long. CDR3 nucleotide sequence: TGTGCCAGCCGGGGACTAGCTTACAATGAGCAGTTCTTC. Protein sequence: CASRGLAYNEQFF.

The V and J genes are TRBV7-9 and TRBJ2-7; no definite D call. V lost 3 bases and J 2 bases, leaving 5 bases between the germline ends. Germline assignment: CDR1 SEHNR and CDR2 FQNEAQ (reference sequence). The CDR3 spans 12 residues. The CDR3 coding sequence is TGTGCCAGCAGCTTTATCCCCTACGAGCAGTACTTC. Its translation is CASSFIPYEQYF.

The chain couples TRBV11-1 to TRBJ1-6; no clear D. Trimming took 1 base from V and 8 from J, leaving 12 bases between them. In germline, CDR1 is SGHAT, CDR2 FQDESV (reference sequence). The CDR3 consists of 15 residues. The CDR3 nucleotides read TGTGCCAGCAGCTTAGTCAGCACTCGGGATTCACCCCTCCACTTT. Residues: CASSLVSTRDSPLHF.

The chain employs TRBV28 and TRBJ2-2; no clear D. This CDR3 contains 14 residues. Per germline, CDR1 MDHEN and CDR2 SYDVKM. Trimming stripped 3 bases from V and 2 bases from J, with 7 bases between. The CDR3 here is CASSFFRNTGELFF. CDR3 coding DNA: TGTGCCAGCAGTTTCTTCAGAAACACCGGGGAGCTGTTTTTT.

The chain couples TRBV7-9 to TRBJ2-6; D ambiguous. V was shortened by 10 bases and J by 1 base, with 8 bases between the two germline ends. Germline CDR1 SEHNR, CDR2 FQNEAQ (reference sequence). The CDR3 extends over 13 amino acids. CDR3 sequence: CATGLSGANVLTF. Here the CDR3 DNA reads TGTGCCACCGGGTTATCTGGGGCCAACGTCCTGACTTTC.

The V call is TRBV2, the J call TRBJ2-1, with D perhaps matching TRBD2 (5 bases). The CDR3 runs to 14 residues. The germline V gene encodes CDR1 SNHLY and CDR2 FYNNEI. Trimming pared 3 bases from V and 2 bases from J, leaving 8 bases between. In DNA form, the CDR3 reads TGTGCCAGCAGTGAGGAGCGGCCCTACAATGAGCAGTTCTTC. It translates to CASSEERPYNEQFF.

Comments on this clone: This specimen includes other DNA sequences encoding the same CDR3. The gene calls are TRBV5-1 and TRBJ2-5; 8 bases are shared with TRBD1. The germline V gene has CDR1 SGHRS and CDR2 YFSETQ. V trimming: 3 bases; J trimming: 2 bases; junction bases outside the gene matches: 6. The CDR3 has 15 residues. DNA of the CDR3: TGCGCCAGCAGCTCCGGGACAGGACCTCAAGAGACCCAGTACTTC. The encoded protein is CASSSGTGPQETQYF. The full variable domain, its missing parts supplied by reference TRBV5-1 and TRBJ2-5, is KAGVTQTPRYLIKTRGQQVTLSCSPISGHRSVSWYQQTPGQGLQFLFEYFSETQRNKGNFPGRFSGRQFSNSRSEMNVSTLELGDSALYLCASSSGTGPQETQYFGPGTRLLVL.

The chain has TRBV4-3 and TRBJ1-2, with unresolved D. This CDR3 spans 14 amino acids. Germline V gives CDR1 LGHNA, CDR2 YSLEER. The V and J ends lost 0 bases and 4 bases respectively, with 9 bases between them. In nucleotides, the CDR3 is TGCGCCAGCAGCCAAGATCATTCCGTCTATGGCTACACCTTC. Protein sequence: CASSQDHSVYGYTF.

This clone was detected only once. The chain joins TRBV4-1 to TRBJ2-7, with no clear D. V shed 1 base and J shed 3 bases, with 13 bases lying between them. Germline CDR1 reads MGHRA; CDR2 reads YSYEKL. The CDR3 is 15 residues long. The CDR3 DNA is TGCGCCAGCAGCCAAGTTCCCGTACCCTACTACGAGCAGTACTTC. Residues: CASSQVPVPYYEQYF.

This clone has a single count. The chain recombines TRBV10-3 with TRBJ2-7; TRBD2 matches 8 bases. CDR1 ENHRY and CDR2 SYGVKD come from the germline V gene. Trimming at V came to 6 bases and at J to 4 bases, leaving 8 bases not matched to a gene. The CDR3 has 14 residues. The CDR3 coding sequence is TGTGCCATCAGCTTCGGGAGGGCCGAGTACGAGCAGTACTTC. It codes for CAISFGRAEYEQYF.

The V call is TRBV7-2, the J call TRBJ2-5; the match to TRBD2 covers 10 bases. This CDR3 has 16 residues. V gave up 3 bases and J gave up 4 bases; unmatched junction bases: 8. Per germline, CDR1 SGHTA and CDR2 FQGNSA. The CDR3 region is CASSLGLALGRETQYF. CDR3 nucleotides: TGTGCCAGCAGCTTGGGACTAGCGTTGGGTCGAGAGACCCAGTACTTC.

Concerning this clone: One junction end does not reproduce the germline sequence, and a read error may be involved. The chain links TRBV6-5 to TRBJ2-5; tentative D call: TRBD1 (6 bases). The J call is uncertain, as TRBJ2-7 better fits the DNA end. Germline V gene data show CDR1 as MNHEY and CDR2 as SVGAGI. The CDR3 is made up of 14 amino acids. The CDR3 reads CASSWAGASDEQYF. The CDR3 bases are TGTGCCAGCAGTTGGGCAGGGGCCTCCGACGAGCAGTACTTC.

The V gene is TRBV19, the J gene TRBJ2-6; D is unclear. Trimming left V 6 bases short and J 0 bases short, with 12 bases between. CDR3 length: 16 residues. CDR1 and CDR2 from the germline V gene are LNHDA and SQIVND (reference sequence). The DNA of the CDR3 is TGTGCCAGTAGCAATCGGCATTTCTCTGGGGCCAACGTCCTGACTTTC. Translation: CASSNRHFSGANVLTF.

The chain couples TRBV6-5 to TRBJ1-2; 7 bases map to TRBD1. V shed 6 bases, J shed 4 bases, and the junction held 5 bases outside the gene matches. Germline assignment: CDR1 MNHEY and CDR2 SVGAGI. This CDR3 spans 13 amino acids. The CDR3 DNA reads as TGTGCCAGCAGCCGCCGGGACAGCTATGGCTACACCTTC. Translating it yields CASSRRDSYGYTF.

This chain uses TRBV4-3 with TRBJ1-5, with D uncertain. Germline V CDR1 and CDR2: LGHNA, YSLEER. This CDR3 is 14 amino acids long. Trimming pared 2 bases from V and 9 bases from J, leaving 14 bases between. The CDR3 bases are TGCGCCAGCAGCCAAAGAGACGGCGCTCGGCCCCAGCATTTT. Residues: CASSQRDGARPQHF.

V usage is TRBV2 and J usage is TRBJ2-3; D gene ambiguous. The CDR3 covers 13 residues. Germline assignment: CDR1 SNHLY and CDR2 FYNNEI. Trimming took 6 bases from V and 6 from J, leaving 13 bases between them. CDR3 sequence reads: CASSPEMGDTQYF. DNA of the CDR3: TGTGCCAGCAGCCCTGAAATGGGGGATACGCAGTATTTT.

This clone was counted only a few times. V usage is TRBV21-1 and J usage is TRBJ1-5. TRBV21-1 counts as a pseudogene. The CDR3 contains 14 residues. The DNA for the CDR3 is TGTGCCAGCAGCAAAGGGTGGCGGGTCGGGCCCCAGCATTTT. It translates to CASSKGWRVGPQHF.

CDR3 sequence reads: CATSRFRSYEQYF. CDR3 DNA sequence: TGTGCCACCTCCAGATTCAGATCCTACGAGCAGTACTTC. This rearrangement joins TRBV27 to TRBJ2-7, with D unclear. The ends were cut back, 10 bases at V and 1 base at J, with 14 bases in the middle. The CDR3 is 13 residues long. Germline lookup yields CDR1 MNHEY and CDR2 SMNVEV (reference sequence).

CDR3 amino acids: CSVGTPSRTKEETQYF. The CDR3, as DNA: TGCAGCGTTGGGACCCCATCAAGGACTAAAGAAGAGACCCAGTACTTC. V is TRBV29-1 and J is TRBJ2-5; tentatively, D is TRBD2 (6 bases). V was shortened by 4 bases and J by 3 bases, with 21 bases between the two germline ends. There are 16 residues in the CDR3. CDR1 and CDR2 (germline): SQVTM, ANQGSEA.

The V call is TRBV7-2, the J call TRBJ2-5; no clear D. Germline V lookup: CDR1 SGHTA, CDR2 FQGNSA. V lost 5 bases and J 4 bases, leaving 8 bases between the germline ends. The CDR3 has 12 amino acids. The CDR3 loop reads CASSRPPETQYF. In DNA form, the CDR3 reads TGTGCCAGCAGCCGCCCCCCAGAGACCCAGTACTTC.

J is TRBJ2-7 and V is TRBV11-3; TRBD1 matches at 7 bases. Germline CDR1 is SGHNT and CDR2 is YENEEA. The trim removed 4 bases at V and 3 bases at J, leaving 3 bases unmatched. The CDR3 runs to 13 residues. This CDR3 is CASSSGDSYEQYF. CDR3 DNA sequence: TGTGCCAGCAGCTCTGGGGACAGCTACGAGCAGTACTTC.

The chain uses TRBV5-1 and TRBJ2-7, with TRBD1 matching 9 bases. Germline-derived CDR1 and CDR2 are SGHRS and YFSETQ. The trim removed 1 base at V and 4 bases at J, leaving 6 bases unmatched. CDR3 length: 15 amino acids. The CDR3 loop is CASSLLTGGRYEQYF. Written as DNA, the CDR3 is TGCGCCAGCAGCTTGTTGACAGGGGGTAGATACGAGCAGTACTTC.

This rearrangement joins TRBV28 to TRBJ2-1, with TRBD1 as a possible D gene (5 bases). Trimming took 7 bases from V and 0 from J, leaving 16 bases between them. CDR3 length: 16 residues. The germline V gene encodes CDR1 MDHEN and CDR2 SYDVKM. The CDR3 nucleotides are TGTGCCAGCAAAAATCCTCAGGGCAGCTCCTACAATGAGCAGTTCTTC. Its translation is CASKNPQGSSYNEQFF. The complete variable domain, with remaining parts taken from reference TRBV28 and TRBJ2-1, reads DVKVTQSSRYLVKRTGEKVFLECVQDMDHENMFWYRQDPGLGLRLIYFSYDVKMKEKGDIPEGYSVSREKKERFSLILESASTNQTSMYLCASKNPQGSSYNEQFFGPGTRLTVL.

The V and J genes are TRBV18 and TRBJ2-1; 7 positions match TRBD1. The V segment lost 4 bases and the J segment 5 bases; nucleotides outside the gene matches: 5. The CDR3 length is 14 residues. Per germline, CDR1 KGHSH and CDR2 LQKENI. The CDR3 DNA sequence: TGTGCCAGCTCACGGGACAGCGACGACAATGAGCAGTTCTTC. Translating it yields CASSRDSDDNEQFF.

On this clone: Different DNA sequences within this sample yield the same CDR3. The chain links TRBV9 to TRBJ2-5; 7 bases are a match to TRBD2. This CDR3 contains 14 residues. The V gene end was trimmed by 2 bases and the J gene end by 5 bases; junction bases not matched to a gene: 6. Germline CDR1 and CDR2: SGDLS and YYNGEE. Here the CDR3 reads CASSVGGRGETQYF. In DNA, the CDR3 is TGTGCCAGCAGCGTTGGCGGGAGAGGGGAGACCCAGTACTTC. Filled out from reference TRBV9 and TRBJ2-5, the complete variable domain reads DSGVTQTPKHLITATGQRVTLRCSPRSGDLSVYWYQQSLDQGLQFLIQYYNGEERAKGNILERFSAQQFPDLHSELNLSSLELGDSALYFCASSVGGRGETQYFGPGTRLLVL.

The gene calls are TRBV11-2 and TRBJ1-4, with 11 nucleotides matching TRBD1. Trimming removed 6 bases from V and 6 bases from J; junction bases left unmatched: 6. There are 15 residues in the CDR3. Germline loops: CDR1 SGHAT, CDR2 FQNNGV. As DNA, the CDR3 is TGTGCCAGCAGATCCACGGGACAGGGGGATGAAAAACTGTTTTTT. Translating gives CASRSTGQGDEKLFF.